The 29 T cell receptor beta chains below were found in one sample sequenced in a study of blood T cells in healthy people across ages. Combining a sample-barcoded 5' primer with a J-beta primer mix, a second PCR ran for roughly 6 to 12 cycles. TCRdb fed the 5' RACE reads into MiXCR, producing one record per CDR3 protein. The repertoire holds hundreds of thousands of distinct CDR3 sequences, with approximately 52% as singletons. Material: blood. These receptors originate from a woman aged 80 or over in good health.

V is TRBV12-3 or TRBV12-4 and J is TRBJ2-3; D is unclear. The CDR3 contains 14 residues. Trimming removed 5 bases at V and 0 bases at J, with 9 bases between. The chain's CDR3 is CASSKMSSTDTQYF. The CDR3 nucleotides read TGTGCCAGCAGTAAGATGTCTAGCACAGATACGCAGTATTTT.

V and J are TRBV29-1 and TRBJ2-5; no clear D gene. Germline V CDR1 and CDR2: SQVTM, ANQGSEA. This CDR3 has 13 residues. The V gene lost 1 base and the J gene lost 1 base, with 7 bases spanning the gap. The CDR3: CSVEGRAQETQYF. CDR3 sequence (DNA): TGCAGCGTTGAAGGACGGGCCCAAGAGACCCAGTACTTC. Drawing the rest from reference TRBV29-1 and TRBJ2-5, the complete variable domain is SAVISQKPSRDICQRGTSLTIQCQVDSQVTMMFWYRQQPGQSLTLIATANQGSEATYESGFVIDKFPISRPNLTFSTLTVSNMSPEDSSIYLCSVEGRAQETQYFGPGTRLLVL.

This clonotype was observed a single time. The chain employs TRBV12-3 or TRBV12-4 and TRBJ1-1; TRBD1 might be the D (5 bases). V dropped 6 bases and J dropped 0 bases, with 14 bases sitting between them. This CDR3 comprises 15 residues. The CDR3 here is CASSLRLGVNTEAFF. The CDR3 DNA reads TGTGCCAGCAGCTTGCGCCTGGGGGTGAACACTGAAGCTTTCTTT.

This clonotype was counted a few times. The rearrangement uses TRBV20-1 and TRBJ1-6; D is perhaps TRBD1 (6 bases). Between the trimmed V and J ends, which lost 0 bases and 10 bases, there was a span of 13 bases. Germline V gene data show CDR1 as DFQATT and CDR2 as SNEGSKA (reference sequence). CDR3 length: 14 amino acids. The DNA for the CDR3 is TGCAGTGCTAGAGATAGTACCACAGGGTCACCCCTCCACTTT. Translation gives CSARDSTTGSPLHF.

V and J are TRBV6-6 and TRBJ2-3; TRBD2 matches 9 bases. Germline V gene lookup returns CDR1 MNHNY and CDR2 SVGAGI (reference sequence). This CDR3 contains 15 residues. V was clipped by 7 bases and J by 0 bases; unmatched bases: 5. The CDR3 is CASTISGGSTDTQYF. CDR3 nucleotides: TGTGCCAGCACTATTAGCGGGGGAAGCACAGATACGCAGTATTTT.

This clonotype was counted a single time. The chain uses TRBV2 and TRBJ2-3; 10 positions agree with TRBD2. CDR1 and CDR2 (germline): SNHLY, FYNNEI. This CDR3 contains 15 residues. J gave up 6 bases and V 3 bases, and 6 bases lay outside the gene matches. CDR3 in amino acids: CASSDRLAGEDTQYF. The DNA for the CDR3 is TGTGCCAGCAGTGACCGCCTAGCGGGAGAGGATACGCAGTATTTT. The whole variable domain, remainder taken from reference TRBV2 and TRBJ2-3, is EPEVTQTPSHQVTQMGQEVILRCVPISNHLYFYWYRQILGQKVEFLVSFYNNEISEKSEIFDDQFSVERPDGSNFTLKIRSTKLEDSAMYFCASSDRLAGEDTQYFGPGTRLTVL.

Points on this clonotype: This may arise from a read error, as a much more abundant clone is one base away. The chain couples TRBV6-5 to TRBJ1-6; D gene uncertain. The length of the CDR3 is 13 residues. Germline loops: CDR1 MNHEY, CDR2 SVGAGI. The CDR3, as DNA: TGTGCCAGCAGTGACGAGGGTAATCCACCCCTCCACTTT. It yields the protein CASSDEGNPPLHF.

This clonotype showed up just a few times. The chain uses TRBV20-1 and TRBJ1-5; maybe TRBD1 (5 bases). CDR1 DFQATT and CDR2 SNEGSKA come from the germline V gene (reference sequence). V was clipped by 0 bases and J by 5 bases, with 17 bases between them. CDR3 size: 16 residues. CDR3 loop: CSARDGHGGKDQPQHF. The CDR3 DNA follows: TGCAGTGCTAGAGATGGACACGGGGGTAAAGATCAGCCCCAGCATTTT.

This clonotype was observed many times. V gene TRBV24-1 combines with J gene TRBJ1-2, with 9 bases that match TRBD1. Trimming took 4 bases from V and 2 from J; bases not matched to a gene: 4. This CDR3 contains 15 residues. Germline CDR1 and CDR2: KGHDR and SFDVKD. The CDR3 is CATSESGQGNYGYTF. In DNA, the CDR3 is TGTGCCACCAGTGAGTCCGGACAGGGGAACTATGGCTACACCTTC.

The V call is TRBV6-2 or TRBV6-3, the J call TRBJ2-7; D is possibly TRBD1 (6 bases). V was shortened by 2 bases and J by 0 bases, with 8 bases between the two germline ends. The CDR3 extends over 14 amino acids. Germline V gene data show CDR1 as MNHEY and CDR2 as SVGEGT. CDR3 nucleotides: TGTGCCAGCAGTTACCGGGACAACTCCTACGAGCAGTACTTC. Its protein product is CASSYRDNSYEQYF.

The CDR3 protein is CSVDLAGGVGETQYF. The CDR3 DNA is TGCAGCGTTGACTTGGCGGGTGGGGTTGGGGAGACCCAGTACTTC. The chain uses TRBV29-1 and TRBJ2-7, with a possible D match to TRBD2 (5 bases). The J call may be incorrect, as the DNA end agrees better with TRBJ2-5. There are 15 residues in the CDR3. CDR1 is SQVTM, CDR2 ANQGSEA, per germline.

Concerning this clonotype itself: A much larger clone lies a single base off, so this may be a read error. This chain links TRBV10-3 with TRBJ2-3; perhaps TRBD2 as D (5 bases). This CDR3 contains 14 residues. Germline CDR1 reads ENHRY; CDR2 reads SYGVKD. Trimming removed 11 bases from V and 0 bases from J, with 15 bases in between. The CDR3 loop is CAPQKGGSTDTQYF. As DNA, the CDR3 is TGTGCCCCACAAAAAGGAGGAAGCACAGATACGCAGTATTTT.

The chain has TRBV4-2 and TRBJ1-3; D call uncertain. Trimming removed 0 bases from V and 7 bases from J, with 7 bases in between. This CDR3 is 13 amino acids long. The germline V gene encodes CDR1 LGHNA and CDR2 YNFKEQ. DNA of the CDR3: TGTGCCAGCAGCCAAGAGGGTCTGAACACCATATATTTT. Its translation: CASSQEGLNTIYF.

This clonotype came up many times. The chain links TRBV29-1 to TRBJ2-3; D unclear. Germline CDR1 and CDR2: SQVTM and ANQGSEA. V was pared by 3 bases and J by 2 bases, with 12 bases between. The CDR3 spans 14 residues. In DNA form, the CDR3 reads TGCAGCGTTGATTTGTACCTCCACACAGATACGCAGTATTTT. It is translated as CSVDLYLHTDTQYF.

This clonotype has just a few counts. The chain combines TRBV14 with TRBJ2-5; D might be TRBD1 (6 bases). CDR3 size: 13 residues. V was clipped by 7 bases and J by 3 bases, with 12 bases between them. Germline CDR1 and CDR2: SGHDN and FVKESK. The CDR3 region is CASNRNREETQYF. CDR3 DNA: TGTGCCAGCAACCGAAACAGGGAAGAGACCCAGTACTTC.

Of note for this clonotype: A much larger clone differs from this one at a single base, so this may be a read error. V and J are TRBV28 and TRBJ2-3; the D gene is possibly TRBD2 (6 bases). Germline values: CDR1 MDHEN, CDR2 SYDVKM. This CDR3 spans 15 amino acids. For the CDR3, the DNA is TGTGCCAGCACAAAACGGGTCGGGAGCACAGATAAGCAGTATTTT. As protein: CASTKRVGSTDKQYF.

This sequence joins TRBV10-3 and TRBJ1-5, with D hard to call. V was clipped by 8 bases and J by 2 bases, with 16 bases between them. CDR1 is ENHRY, CDR2 SYGVKD, per germline. There are 15 residues in the CDR3. CDR3 DNA: TGTGCCATCGGCCGAGTTGAGGATGGCAATCAGCCCCAGCATTTT. Amino acids: CAIGRVEDGNQPQHF.

This clonotype occurred a few times. The chain couples TRBV4-2 to TRBJ2-7; a weak D match, TRBD2 (6 bases). The CDR3 covers 15 residues. Germline V CDR1 and CDR2: LGHNA, YNFKEQ. Trimming shortened V by 0 bases and J by 3 bases, and 12 bases separated the two germline ends. CDR3 DNA: TGTGCCAGCAGCCAAGAAGGCGGGATGGGCTACGAGCAGTACTTC. It specifies CASSQEGGMGYEQYF.

This clonotype was observed a handful of times. The chain combines TRBV9 with TRBJ1-1; the match to TRBD1 covers 7 bases. Germline V gene sequence: CDR1 SGDLS, CDR2 YYNGEE. The CDR3 loop spans 14 amino acids. Unmatched junction bases numbered 6, after V lost 4 bases and J lost 3 bases. CDR3 DNA: TGTGCCAGCAGCTTCACAGGGGCGGACACTGAAGCTTTCTTT. This codes for CASSFTGADTEAFF.

This clonotype was observed a few times. A much bigger clone sits one base away, suggesting this may be a read error. The chain carries TRBV9 and TRBJ2-5; maybe TRBD1 (6 bases). The CDR3 extends over 14 amino acids. The germline CDR1 and CDR2 sequences are SGDLS and YYNGEE. With 4 bases removed from V and 11 bases from J, the gap between germline ends came to 21 bases. CDR3: CASSLQGTYNEQYF. The CDR3 coding sequence is TGTGCCAGCAGCCTTCAGGGGACCTACAATGAGCAGTACTTC.

The CDR3 region is CASSQAQRASTDTQYF. In nucleotides, the CDR3 is TGCGCCAGCAGCCAAGCCCAAAGAGCTAGCACAGATACGCAGTATTTT. The chain employs TRBV4-3 and TRBJ2-3; D call uncertain. CDR1 LGHNA and CDR2 YSLEER come from the germline V gene. Trimming removed 1 base from V and 0 bases from J, with 11 bases in between. This CDR3 region has 16 residues.

In the case of this clonotype: A much more abundant neighbour one base away suggests this may be a read error. The V and J genes are TRBV12-3 or TRBV12-4 and TRBJ2-1, with 7 bases identical to TRBD1. The CDR3 extends over 14 amino acids. The CDR3 DNA follows: TGTGCCGGGTCCGGGACAGAGCCCTACAGTGAGCAGTTCTTC. The encoded protein is CAGSGTEPYSEQFF.

The table lists this clonotype with many counts. The chain employs TRBV5-1 and TRBJ2-1; the match to TRBD2 covers 9 bases. The CDR3 spans 15 residues. Germline assignment: CDR1 SGHRS and CDR2 YFSETQ. Trimming cost V 5 bases and J 3 bases; bases outside gene matches: 6. The CDR3 DNA sequence: TGCGCCAGCAGTATCGGACTAGCGCTCTACAATGAGCAGTTCTTC. Its protein product is CASSIGLALYNEQFF. Complete variable domain (other parts from reference TRBV5-1 and TRBJ2-1): KAGVTQTPRYLIKTRGQQVTLSCSPISGHRSVSWYQQTPGQGLQFLFEYFSETQRNKGNFPGRFSGRQFSNSRSEMNVSTLELGDSALYLCASSIGLALYNEQFFGPGTRLTVL.

This clonotype was recorded at least ten times. CDR3 protein: CASSFLTGLSGTDTQYF. CDR3 bases: TGTGCCAGCAGCTTTTTAACAGGGCTTTCGGGCACAGATACGCAGTATTTT. This chain connects TRBV7-8 to TRBJ2-3; tentatively, D is TRBD1 (6 bases). V lost 3 bases, J lost 1 base, and 17 bases lay in between. Per germline, CDR1 SGHVS and CDR2 FQNEAQ. The CDR3 extends over 17 amino acids.

Concerning this clonotype: A read error is possible here, since a much larger clone lies one base away. The genes are TRBV7-6 and TRBJ1-4; 7 positions match TRBD1. The CDR3 is 14 amino acids. CDR1 and CDR2 from the germline V gene are SGHVS and FNYEAQ. V gave up 8 bases and J gave up 3 bases; unmatched junction bases: 6. The CDR3 sequence: CASGTGTANEKLFF. The DNA for the CDR3 is TGTGCCAGCGGCACCGGGACAGCTAATGAAAAACTGTTTTTT.

The chain is built from TRBV29-1 and TRBJ2-5; D tentatively fits TRBD1 or TRBD2 (5 bases each). The CDR3 covers 15 residues. Trimming pared 6 bases from V and 11 bases from J, leaving 28 bases between. Germline CDR1 SQVTM, CDR2 ANQGSEA. In DNA, the CDR3 is TGCAGCGTGGAGACAGCGCGAGGGGCCTACAATGAGCAGTACTTC. Encoded protein: CSVETARGAYNEQYF.

The V gene is TRBV29-1, the J gene TRBJ2-1, with 10 bases matching TRBD2. CDR3 length: 15 residues. V lost 4 bases to trimming and J lost 4 bases; unmatched junction nucleotides: 7. Germline V CDR1 and CDR2: SQVTM, ANQGSEA. CDR3 bases: TGCAGCGTTGCCCTTAGCGGGAGGTGGTACAATGAGCAGTTCTTC. Translating gives CSVALSGRWYNEQFF.

This clonotype was recorded many times. The CDR3 loop is CAITGDNEQFF. The CDR3 DNA is TGTGCCATTACAGGGGACAATGAGCAGTTCTTC. V is TRBV10-3 and J is TRBJ2-1, with 7 positions matching TRBD1. After removal of 9 bases from V and 5 bases from J, the junction contained 1 base not matched to a gene. This CDR3 region has 11 residues. Germline V gene lookup returns CDR1 ENHRY and CDR2 SYGVKD.

The table lists this clonotype with many counts. The chain links TRBV4-1 to TRBJ2-3, with 7 bases matching TRBD2. Germline values: CDR1 MGHRA, CDR2 YSYEKL. The CDR3 covers 15 residues. V lost 1 base and J lost 0; bases outside the gene matches: 1. CDR3 in amino acids: CASSQGLASTDTQYF. The CDR3, as DNA: TGCGCCAGCAGCCAAGGACTAGCTAGCACAGATACGCAGTATTTT.